Listed below are T cell receptor beta chains from one sample, sequenced in a study. Each CDR3 protein is one row after TCRdb ran MiXCR on the 5' RACE reads. Of about 60,000 distinct CDR3 sequences listed, 30% are singletons. Sequences were obtained from tumor-infiltrating naive CD4+ T cells sorted from the breast tumor. The receptors here all came from a female donor with breast cancer. Both conserved end residues are trimmed from each CDR3.

v_gene,CDR3aa
TRBV21-1,APSPVTTETQY
TRBV5-1,ASSLDGTGGNQPQH
TRBV24-1,ATSAGGPGANVLT
TRBV11-1,ASSLEAVTEAF
TRBV7-9,ASSLGDTPTDTQY
TRBV7-2,ASSHGGFATFRTEAF
TRBV9,ASTKGWADTQY
TRBV5-1,ASSWAGSTQYNEQF
TRBV10-3,AISDGGERPDTQY
TRBV3-1,ASSQDLDRANEQY
TRBV6-1,ASSAGGQGEAF
TRBV24-1,ATSDVRTGFDGYT
TRBV29-1,SVTGTSSSYNEQF
TRBV7-2,ASVNEGSGRAGVSEQF
TRBV6-2/TRBV6-3,ASSPSPYEQY
TRBV20-1,SALRDTSRGYT
TRBV20-1,SAPLLQPGLAITPNTDTQY
TRBV9,ASSVDTGEGETQY
TRBV12-3/TRBV12-4,ASSSRAHEQY
TRBV6-5,ASSGQGAIRANYGYT
TRBV3-1,ASSQFSSAEQF
TRBV4-2,ASSQDNSGMGSYNEQF
TRBV7-8,ASSPDRGANEKLF
TRBV5-6,ASSWDREAF
TRBV12-3/TRBV12-4,ASSPHGTRADTQY
TRBV4-3,ASSQEWGSSGRIRGNEQF
TRBV12-3/TRBV12-4,ASSLSGQPSNEQF
TRBV12-3/TRBV12-4,ASSSFRSAYEQY
TRBV3-1,ASSHAWTQENTEAS
TRBV19,ASSKTSSGNTIY
TRBV7-2,ASSRDGNEKLF
TRBV9,ASSETWTGYTEAF
TRBV18,ASSPPGGAKNIQY
TRBV7-2,ASSSRGHSSGANVLT
TRBV5-1,ASSLGRTVTYEQY
TRBV4-2,ASSQDPGQGPDTQY
TRBV29-1,SVDVRTGNTEAF
TRBV5-1,ASSLGTGLTDTQY
TRBV3-1,ASSPRAGGEAF
TRBV5-6,ASSLERDIQY
TRBV6-5,ASSPQGLAGSYEQY
TRBV6-5,ASSYDGNTGELF
TRBV7-9,ASRPYGTSGSYEQY
TRBV7-9,ASSLGGLADYNEQF
TRBV5-4,ASSLEGPSLGYT
TRBV15,ATSRDPQLDREAF
TRBV24-1,ATSDLRSGPRETQY
TRBV5-6,ASSSTPGLVSTGELF
TRBV18,ASSPTTEQVITGELF
TRBV7-3,ASSPVPSYNEQF
TRBV7-6,ASSLARGTGNTIY
TRBV5-8,ASSLEWESRDEQF
TRBV5-1,ASSLEPSGEQY
TRBV5-1,ATKTGQGSTGELF